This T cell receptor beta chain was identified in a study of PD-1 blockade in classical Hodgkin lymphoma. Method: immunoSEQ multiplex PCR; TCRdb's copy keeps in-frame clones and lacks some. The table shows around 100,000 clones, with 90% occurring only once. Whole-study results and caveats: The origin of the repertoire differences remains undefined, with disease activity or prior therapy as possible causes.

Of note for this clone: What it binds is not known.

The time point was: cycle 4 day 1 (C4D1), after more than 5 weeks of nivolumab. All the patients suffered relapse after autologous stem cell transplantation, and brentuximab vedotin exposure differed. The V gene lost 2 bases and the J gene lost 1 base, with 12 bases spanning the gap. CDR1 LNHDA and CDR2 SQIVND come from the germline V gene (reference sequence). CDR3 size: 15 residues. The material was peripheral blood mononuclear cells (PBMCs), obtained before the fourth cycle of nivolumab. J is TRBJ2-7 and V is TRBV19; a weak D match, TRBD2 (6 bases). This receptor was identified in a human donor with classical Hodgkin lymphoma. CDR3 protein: CASSILAGRSYEQYF. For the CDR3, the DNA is TGTGCCAGTAGTATACTCGCGGGAAGGTCCTACGAGCAGTACTTC.